One and the same sample provided the 5 T cell receptor beta chains below, sequenced in a study of cytotoxic CD8 clonotypes in ibrutinib-treated CLL. TCRdb's table, derived via immunoSEQ multiplex PCR, lists solely in-frame clones and lacks some. Here the sample spans 150,000 to 250,000 clones, around three quarters being singletons. The sample consisted of PBMCs, taken after 24 months of ibrutinib treatment. Receptors originate from a human donor with chronic lymphocytic leukemia.

The rearrangement joins TRBV5-1 to TRBJ2-6; a possible D gene is TRBD2 (5 bases). The CDR3 length is 20 residues. Germline lookup yields CDR1 SGHRS and CDR2 YFSETQ. V was clipped by 2 bases and J by 1 base, with 22 bases between them. As DNA, the CDR3 is TGCGCCAGCAGCTTTCGAAGGAGGCCAGGCGACCGATCTGGGGCCAACGTCCTGACTTTC. This codes for CASSFRRRPGDRSGANVLTF.

The chain is built from TRBV28 and TRBJ1-2; D is perhaps TRBD1 (6 bases). Trimming took off 5 bases at V and 5 bases at J, with 12 bases between the two ends. The CDR3 runs 13 residues. Germline V gene sequence: CDR1 MDHEN, CDR2 SYDVKM. As DNA, the CDR3 is TGTGCCAGCAGTCGAGGGACATCGTATGGCTACACCTTC. It codes for CASSRGTSYGYTF.

The J gene is TRBJ2-3, the V gene TRBV7-6; perhaps TRBD1 as D (5 bases). Between the trimmed V and J ends, which lost 0 bases and 2 bases, there was a span of 21 bases. Germline CDR1 reads SGHVS; CDR2 reads FNYEAQ. This CDR3 has 19 residues. The CDR3 nucleotides read TGTGCCAGCAGCTTAGCTGGGTTCTGGACACCAACTAACACAGATACGCAGTATTTT. This codes for CASSLAGFWTPTNTDTQYF.

The rearrangement joins TRBV6-5 to TRBJ1-1; the D is unclear. The CDR3 runs to 11 residues. Germline V CDR1 and CDR2: MNHEY, SVGAGI. Trimming pared 6 bases from V and 1 base from J, leaving 3 bases between. DNA for the CDR3: TGTGCCAGCAGATGGAACACTGAAGCTTTCTTT. Translating gives CASRWNTEAFF.

The rearrangement links TRBV15 to TRBJ2-2; 9 nucleotides match TRBD2. The germline CDR1 and CDR2 sequences are LNHNV and YYDKDF (reference sequence). The CDR3 is 16 residues long. The V gene end was trimmed by 1 base and the J gene end by 4 bases; junction bases not matched to a gene: 4. The CDR3 bases are TGTGCCACCAGCAGAGGACTAGCGGACCGCACCGGGGAGCTGTTTTTT. Translation: CATSRGLADRTGELFF.